One and the same sample provided the 22 T cell receptor beta chains below, sequenced in a study of T cells in women clearing cervical HPV infection. Profiling relied on immunoSEQ multiplex PCR, and the TCRdb table lists in-frame clones only, not all of them. In total, the table holds around 30,000 clones. The sequencing sample was made of blood buffy coat. The source of these receptors is a woman aged 18-70 years with a cervical HPV16 infection that either progressed to CIN3+ or cleared (not recorded which).

On this clone itself: The read halts 3 residues ahead of the CDR3 end, with the missing end drawn from the germline J gene. The chain recombines TRBV10-2 with TRBJ2-7, with a tentative D call TRBD1 (5 bases). CDR3 length: 13 amino acids. The germline V gene encodes CDR1 WSHSY and CDR2 SAAADI. The ends were cut back, 8 bases at V and 2 bases at J, with 13 bases in the middle. The part of the CDR3 DNA that was read is TGCGCCAGCGCCCGAGAAGGGGCCTACGAG. Protein product: CASAREGAYE. The complete CDR3 protein is CASAREGAYEQYF.

A remark on this clone: The sequenced fragment ends 3 residues before the CDR3 boundary, so the rest is inferred from the germline J gene. V and J are TRBV7-2 and TRBJ2-4; D ambiguous. The V gene's germline CDR1 is SGHTA and CDR2 FQGNSA. Deletions cut 1 base from V and 0 bases from J, with 4 bases between. The CDR3 length is 14 residues. Incomplete CDR3 DNA: TGTGCCAGCAGCTTAGGGCTAGCCAAAAACATT. Protein sequence: CASSLGLAKNI. Given in full, the CDR3 is CASSLGLAKNIQYF.

Notes on this clone: Sequencing ends 3 residues short of the CDR3 end; the germline J gene provides the rest. The V call is TRBV19, the J call TRBJ2-3, with a tentative D call TRBD1 (5 bases). The ends were cut back, 7 bases at V and 0 bases at J, with 14 bases in the middle. The CDR3 totals 15 residues. Germline V gene data show CDR1 as LNHDA and CDR2 as SQIVND (reference sequence). The CDR3 protein is CASTRGIWSTDTQYF. Incomplete CDR3 DNA: TGTGCCAGTACTAGGGGAATTTGGAGCACAGATACG.

As regards this clone: The CDR3 end is not reached by the read, which stops 3 residues before it; the germline J gene fills it in. The chain carries TRBV7-2 and TRBJ1-4; no definite D call. The CDR3 extends over 15 amino acids. CDR1 and CDR2 from the germline V gene are SGHTA and FQGNSA. The V end lost 6 bases, the J end lost 0 bases, and 11 bases lay between the germline ends. CDR3 bases read: TGTGCCAGCAGACTAGACGGGACAACTAATGAAAAA. Translated: CASRLDGTTNEK. The full CDR3 protein reads CASRLDGTTNEKLFF.

CDR3 bases read: TGCAGTGCTAGTAAGGGCCGGCAGGGC. It encodes CSASKGRQG. The CDR3, in full, reads CSASKGRQGYTF. The chain recombines TRBV20-1 with TRBJ1-2; D call uncertain. The read gets to within 3 residues of the CDR3 end, and the germline J gene fills in the rest. The germline V gene encodes CDR1 DFQATT and CDR2 SNEGSKA (reference sequence). The CDR3 contains 12 residues.

A note on this clone: The read falls 3 residues short of the CDR3 end, and the missing part is taken from the germline J gene. The same CDR3 also results from other DNA sequences found in this sample. V is TRBV7-2 and J is TRBJ2-3; possible D gene TRBD2, 6 bases. This CDR3 has 14 amino acids. Germline values: CDR1 SGHTA, CDR2 FQGNSA. Incomplete CDR3 DNA: TGTGCCAGCAGCTCAGGGACTCGGGCGGAGACG. This translates into CASSSGTRAET. The entire CDR3 reads CASSSGTRAETQYF. Filled out from reference TRBV7-2 and TRBJ2-3, the complete variable domain reads GAGVSQSPSNKVTEKGKDVELRCDPISGHTALYWYRQSLGQGLEFLIYFQGNSAPDKSGLPSDRFSAERTGGSVSTLTIQRTQQEDSAVYLCASSSGTRAETQYFGPGTRLTVL.

With respect to this clone: The CDR3 end is not reached by the read, which stops 3 residues before it; the germline J gene fills it in. This chain uses TRBV19 with TRBJ2-3; 9 positions agree with TRBD1. Germline V CDR1 and CDR2: LNHDA, SQIVND (reference sequence). With V trimmed by 4 bases and J by 6 bases, 17 bases remained unmatched. The CDR3 spans 18 residues. The CDR3 spells CASSRSSSGTGTADTQYF. The DNA read from the CDR3 is TGTGCCAGTAGTAGGTCCTCTTCCGGGACAGGGACGGCGGATACG.

CDR3 DNA (partial): TGTGCCAGCAGTCGGGGGTTGGTA. This translates into CASSRGLV. The whole CDR3 region reads CASSRGLVAFF. The chain couples TRBV6-2 or TRBV6-3 to TRBJ1-1; D perhaps matches TRBD1 (5 bases). The CDR3 goes on 3 residues after the read ends, and that part is filled in from the germline J gene. CDR3 size: 11 residues. Germline V gene lookup returns CDR1 MNHEY and CDR2 SVGEGT.

Details on this clone: Coverage ceases 3 residues before the CDR3 finishes, and the germline J gene fills in the end. The chain combines TRBV5-6 with TRBJ2-3; 7 nucleotides align to TRBD1. V dropped 3 bases and J dropped 5; count of bases not matched to a gene: 3. Germline loops: CDR1 SGHDT, CDR2 YYEEEE. This CDR3 comprises 13 residues. The sequenced part of the CDR3 DNA is TGTGCCAGCAGCTGTGGGACAGTAGATACG. It codes for CASSCGTVDT. The complete CDR3 protein is CASSCGTVDTQYF.

Note on this clone: The CDR3 end is not reached by the read, which stops 3 residues before it; the germline J gene fills it in. This chain connects TRBV19 to TRBJ1-2, with 7 bases lining up with TRBD1. There are 13 residues in the CDR3. Germline V gene data show CDR1 as LNHDA and CDR2 as SQIVND (reference sequence). The CDR3 sequence: CASSIRDSYDYTF. CDR3 DNA (partial): TGTGCCAGTAGTATCCGGGACAGCTACGAC.

On this clone itself: The CDR3 end falls 3 residues outside the read, so it is completed with the germline J gene. The chain has TRBV28 and TRBJ1-5, with 10 bases matching TRBD1. This CDR3 region has 19 residues. Trimming removed 4 bases from V and 0 bases from J; junction bases left unmatched: 12. Germline-derived CDR1 and CDR2 are MDHEN and SYDVKM. CDR3 sequence: CASSSPPGDRGYSNQPQHF. Incomplete CDR3 DNA: TGTGCCAGCAGTTCACCGCCCGGGGACAGGGGTTATAGCAATCAGCCC.

In the case of this clone: The read is 3 residues too short to cover the CDR3 end, so that end is filled in from the germline J gene. J is TRBJ2-3 and V is TRBV2, with 9 nucleotides matching TRBD2. The V segment lost 10 bases and the J segment 6 bases; nucleotides outside the gene matches: 8. The germline gives CDR1 SNHLY, CDR2 FYNNEI. The CDR3 length is 13 residues. The CDR3 sequence: CATQSGRMDTQYF. Incomplete CDR3 DNA: TGTGCCACCCAGAGCGGGAGGATGGATACG. The full variable domain, completed using reference TRBV2 and TRBJ2-3, is EPEVTQTPSHQVTQMGQEVILRCVPISNHLYFYWYRQILGQKVEFLVSFYNNEISEKSEIFDDQFSVERPDGSNFTLKIRSTKLEDSAMYFCATQSGRMDTQYFGPGTRLTVL.

In the case of this clone: The CDR3 end lies 3 residues beyond the end of the read and is filled in from the germline J gene. V and J are TRBV19 and TRBJ2-3, with 7 bases lining up with TRBD1. CDR1 and CDR2 (germline): LNHDA, SQIVND (reference sequence). The CDR3 is 14 amino acids. This CDR3 is CASSMGQNKETQYF. CDR3 bases read: TGTGCCAGTAGTATGGGACAGAATAAAGAGACG.

With regard to this clone: Coverage ceases 3 residues before the CDR3 finishes, and the germline J gene fills in the end. The chain couples TRBV5-1 to TRBJ2-5; maybe TRBD1 (7 bases). The CDR3 sequence is 15 residues long. CDR1 SGHRS and CDR2 YFSETQ come from the germline V gene. Trimming took off 7 bases at V and 1 base at J, with 17 bases between the two ends. The CDR3 DNA, read in part, is TGCGCCAGCTCAGGGGGGCTTCTTTCCCAAGAGACC. Its translation is CASSGGLLSQET. The whole CDR3 reads CASSGGLLSQETQYF.

The DNA read from the CDR3 is TGCGCCAGCAGCTTGTCGACAAGCAGCACAGATACG. This translates into CASSLSTSSTDT. The complete CDR3 protein is CASSLSTSSTDTQYF. This rearrangement joins TRBV5-1 to TRBJ2-3, with D uncertain. The observed sequence ends 3 residues before the CDR3 terminus, with the missing tail filled in from the germline J gene. Trimming cost V 1 base and J 0 bases, with 9 bases left between them. There are 15 residues in the CDR3. From germline, CDR1 is SGHRS and CDR2 YFSETQ.

Worth noting for this clone: The read falls 3 residues short of the CDR3 end, and the missing part is taken from the germline J gene. The chain joins TRBV5-4 to TRBJ2-5, with D unresolved. Germline V gives CDR1 SGHNT, CDR2 YYREEE (reference sequence). V was clipped by 4 bases and J by 1 base, with 8 bases between them. The length of the CDR3 is 13 residues. The CDR3 sequence: CASSRSIQETQYF. Partial CDR3 DNA: TGTGCCAGCAGCCGCAGTATCCAAGAGACC.

About this clone itself: The CDR3 is cut off 3 residues early in the read; its end comes from the germline J gene. The J gene is TRBJ1-2, the V gene TRBV5-1; TRBD1 matches 7 bases. The CDR3 covers 16 residues. Per germline, CDR1 SGHRS and CDR2 YFSETQ. Partial CDR3 DNA: TGCGCCAGCAGTCAGGGGGACCTAAACAAAGAAGGGGGC. Encoded protein: CASSQGDLNKEGG. The whole CDR3 reads CASSQGDLNKEGGYTF.

Worth noting for this clone: The read is 3 residues too short to cover the CDR3 end, so that end is filled in from the germline J gene. The sample holds other DNA sequences that translate to the same CDR3. The rearrangement uses TRBV6-1 and TRBJ1-3; a possible D gene is TRBD1 (5 bases). The germline CDR1 and CDR2 sequences are MNHNS and SASEGT. The V and J ends lost 2 bases and 4 bases respectively, with 9 bases between them. The length of the CDR3 is 14 residues. Partial CDR3 DNA: TGTGCCAGCAGTGAACCGGCAGGGGGAAACACC. As protein: CASSEPAGGNT. The whole CDR3 region reads CASSEPAGGNTIYF.

Note on this clone: The read halts 3 residues ahead of the CDR3 end, with the missing end drawn from the germline J gene. The genes are TRBV5-1 and TRBJ2-2, with 11 nucleotides matching TRBD1. This CDR3 is 17 amino acids long. Germline-derived CDR1 and CDR2 are SGHRS and YFSETQ. The CDR3 sequence is CASSFTGQGAANEKLFF. The part of the CDR3 DNA that was read is TGCGCCAGCAGCTTTACCGGACAGGGGGCCGCTAATGAAAAG. Full variable domain (remainder filled in from reference TRBV5-1 and TRBJ2-2): KAGVTQTPRYLIKTRGQQVTLSCSPISGHRSVSWYQQTPGQGLQFLFEYFSETQRNKGNFPGRFSGRQFSNSRSEMNVSTLELGDSALYLCASSFTGQGAANEKLFFGEGSRLTVL.

The CDR3 sequence is CSASSGIYNEQFF. CDR3 DNA (partial): TGCAGTGCTAGTTCAGGGATCTACAATGAG. The chain carries TRBV20-1 and TRBJ2-1, with D perhaps TRBD1 (5 bases). From the germline J gene comes the end of the CDR3, since the read stops 3 residues before it. The germline CDR1 and CDR2 sequences are DFQATT and SNEGSKA (reference sequence). The CDR3 has 13 amino acids. V gave up 3 bases and J gave up 3 bases, with 9 bases separating them.

For this clone: The CDR3 goes on 3 residues after the read ends, and that part is filled in from the germline J gene. The genes are TRBV5-4 and TRBJ2-1; tentative D call: TRBD1 (6 bases). CDR3 length equals 12 residues. Germline assignment: CDR1 SGHNT and CDR2 YYREEE (reference sequence). V was shortened by 5 bases and J by 5 bases, with 8 bases between the two germline ends. CDR3 DNA, as far as it was read: TGTGCCAGCAGAAGACAGGACAATGAG. This gives the protein CASRRQDNE. The whole CDR3 region reads CASRRQDNEQFF.

Turning to this clone: The observed sequence ends 3 residues before the CDR3 terminus, with the missing tail filled in from the germline J gene. The rearrangement joins TRBV7-9 to TRBJ1-2; D may be TRBD1 (5 bases). The CDR3 spans 14 residues. V dropped 2 bases and J dropped 1 base, with 8 bases sitting between them. Germline CDR1 and CDR2: SEHNR and FQNEAQ (reference sequence). The CDR3 spells CASSLIRDNYGYTF. Partial CDR3 DNA: TGTGCCAGCAGCTTAATCAGGGATAACTATGGC.